This T cell receptor (beta chain) was sequenced for a study of cytomegalovirus exposure and HLA in healthy donors. Study-wide points: CMV serostatus was the only immune exposure information that was available. Most subjects' HLA-A and HLA-B alleles were reportedly predicted from TCR beta sequences. In vitro work confirmed that three CMV-associated chains recognize CMV antigens. In a later analysis, V- and J-gene trimming of beta chains associated with a DCLRE1C missense variant, replicated independently.

60 Vbeta and 13 Jbeta primers were used in PCR. Profiling relied on immunoSEQ multiplex PCR, and the TCRdb table lists in-frame clones only, not all of them. The table lists some 190,000 clones, 60% to 85% of them singletons, with 1.6% in the top ten. As concerns this clone: What it binds is not known.

Germline lookup yields CDR1 WNHNN and CDR2 SYGVQD (reference sequence). V was pared by 3 bases and J by 9 bases, with 12 bases between. The CDR3 is 13 residues long. The sequence came from a woman younger than 35 in good health and CMV-seronegative. The genes are TRBV10-1 and TRBJ2-1; D is ambiguous. The specimen sequenced was PBMCs. DNA for the CDR3: TGCGCCAGCAGTGATCGTCAGTTCGCTGAGCAGTTCTTC. Its protein product is CASSDRQFAEQFF.